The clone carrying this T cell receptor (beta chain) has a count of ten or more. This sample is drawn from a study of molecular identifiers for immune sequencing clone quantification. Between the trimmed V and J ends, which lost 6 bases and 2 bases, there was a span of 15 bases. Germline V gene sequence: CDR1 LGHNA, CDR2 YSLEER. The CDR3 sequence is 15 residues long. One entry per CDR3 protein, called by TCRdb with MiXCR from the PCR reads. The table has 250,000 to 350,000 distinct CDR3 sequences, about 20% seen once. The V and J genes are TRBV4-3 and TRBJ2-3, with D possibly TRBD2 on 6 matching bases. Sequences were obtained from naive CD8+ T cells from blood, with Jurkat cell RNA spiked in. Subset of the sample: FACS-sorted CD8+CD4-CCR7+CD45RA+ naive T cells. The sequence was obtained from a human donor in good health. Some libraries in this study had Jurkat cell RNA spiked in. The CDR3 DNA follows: TGCGCCAGCAGGCAATCACTAGCAGTCACAGATACGCAGTATTTT. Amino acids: CASRQSLAVTDTQYF.